The 7 T cell receptor beta chains given below trace back to one sample, sequenced in a study of blood T cell repertoires in COVID-19. The protocol was immunoSEQ multiplex PCR, while the TCRdb copy is restricted to in-frame clones and leaves out a portion. The data hold about 100,000 clones, with around four fifths observed a single time. Sequencing was done on a sample of peripheral blood. These receptors came from a man between 70 and 80 years old with active or convalescent COVID-19.

This clone was seen a handful of times. V is TRBV28 and J is TRBJ2-3, with 8 nucleotides matching TRBD1. The CDR3 is 16 residues long. Germline V gene sequence: CDR1 MDHEN, CDR2 SYDVKM. Trimming cost V 8 bases and J 4 bases; bases outside gene matches: 14. The CDR3 loop reads CASGKPTGGIADTQYF. In DNA, the CDR3 is TGTGCCAGCGGAAAACCCACAGGGGGTATAGCAGATACGCAGTATTTT.

The V gene is TRBV18, the J gene TRBJ1-2; 8 nucleotides line up with TRBD1. Germline V gene data show CDR1 as KGHSH and CDR2 as LQKENI. This CDR3 comprises 16 residues. V was clipped by 3 bases and J by 5 bases; unmatched bases: 11. Here the CDR3 DNA reads TGTGCCAGCTCACCGACAGGGACAGGACTTAGTTATGGCTACACCTTC. Translation: CASSPTGTGLSYGYTF.

This chain connects TRBV6-1 to TRBJ2-5; the D gene is possibly TRBD2 (6 bases). The ends were cut back, 3 bases at V and 5 bases at J, with 16 bases in the middle. The CDR3 covers 15 residues. The germline V gene has CDR1 MNHNS and CDR2 SASEGT. CDR3: CASSEGVGEVETQYF. The CDR3 DNA sequence: TGTGCCAGCAGTGAGGGGGTGGGGGAGGTGGAGACCCAGTACTTC.

This clone was observed once. The chain has TRBV6-5 and TRBJ2-7; 10 bases match TRBD1. Per germline, CDR1 MNHEY and CDR2 SVGAGI. The junction had 1 base not matched to a gene; V was cut back by 6 bases and J by 5 bases. The CDR3 has 12 residues. The CDR3 DNA reads TGTGCCAGCAGGACAGGGGGCGACGAGCAGTACTTC. This encodes CASRTGGDEQYF.

The chain recombines TRBV9 with TRBJ2-3, with TRBD2 matching over 8 bases. Germline V gives CDR1 SGDLS, CDR2 YYNGEE. This CDR3 contains 15 residues. The junction had 8 bases not matched to a gene; V was cut back by 4 bases and J by 4 bases. The chain's CDR3 is CASSKRAGEADTQYF. CDR3 coding DNA: TGTGCCAGCAGCAAAAGAGCGGGAGAGGCAGATACGCAGTATTTT. The full variable domain, in which reference TRBV9 and TRBJ2-3 provide the parts outside the CDR3, is DSGVTQTPKHLITATGQRVTLRCSPRSGDLSVYWYQQSLDQGLQFLIQYYNGEERAKGNILERFSAQQFPDLHSELNLSSLELGDSALYFCASSKRAGEADTQYFGPGTRLTVL.

J is TRBJ1-2 and V is TRBV19, with TRBD1 matching over 8 bases. V shed 8 bases, J shed 5 bases, and the junction held 13 bases outside the gene matches. Germline V gene data show CDR1 as LNHDA and CDR2 as SQIVND (reference sequence). This CDR3 has 15 residues. The CDR3 here is CASEIAGGAGYGYTF. CDR3 coding DNA: TGTGCCAGTGAGATTGCAGGGGGCGCTGGGTATGGCTACACCTTC. The whole variable domain, filled in from reference TRBV19 and TRBJ1-2, reads DGGITQSPKYLFRKEGQNVTLSCEQNLNHDAMYWYRQDPGQGLRLIYYSQIVNDFQKGDIAEGYSVSREKKESFPLTVTSAQKNPTAFYLCASEIAGGAGYGYTFGSGTRLTVV.

The chain carries TRBV6-2 or TRBV6-3 and TRBJ2-1, with D possibly being TRBD2 (6 bases). Germline V CDR1 and CDR2: MNHEY, SVGEGT. The CDR3 contains 15 residues. V lost 5 bases to trimming and J lost 3 bases, with 14 bases between them. CDR3 nucleotides: TGTGCCAGCAGTATCAGCTCGGGACTCTACAATGAGCAGTTCTTC. Amino acids: CASSISSGLYNEQFF.